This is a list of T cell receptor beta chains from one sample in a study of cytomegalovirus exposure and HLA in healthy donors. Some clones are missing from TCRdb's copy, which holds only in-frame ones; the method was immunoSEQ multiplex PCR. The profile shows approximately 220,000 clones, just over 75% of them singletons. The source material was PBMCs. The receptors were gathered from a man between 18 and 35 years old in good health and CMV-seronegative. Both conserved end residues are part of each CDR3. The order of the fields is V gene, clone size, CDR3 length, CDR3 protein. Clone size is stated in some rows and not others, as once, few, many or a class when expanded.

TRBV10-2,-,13,CAGSAGAYNEQFF
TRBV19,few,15,CASGTGTSGRDEQFF
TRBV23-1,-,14,CASSQTGGAETQYF
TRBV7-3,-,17,CASSLASGTANVGELFF
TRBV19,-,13,CAGRDRPAGELFF
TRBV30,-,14,CAWSVPSGEWEQYF
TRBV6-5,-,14,CASSSGGRATEAFF
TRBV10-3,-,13,CAISDIGSGTIYF
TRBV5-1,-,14,CASSPTVGRYEQYF
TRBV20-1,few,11,CSGGLNTEAFF
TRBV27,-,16,CASSLSLRELYNEQFF
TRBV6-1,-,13,CASSTQGGTEAFF
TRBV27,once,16,CASSPGQGFSNQPQHF
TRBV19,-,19,CASSVPLGQSSSGANVLTF
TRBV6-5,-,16,CASSYSARYSNQPQHF
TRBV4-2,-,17,CASSQDRFSGSGNEQFF
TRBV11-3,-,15,CASSRLAENTGELFF
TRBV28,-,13,CASSLRGNSPLHF
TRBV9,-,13,CASSFLGTDTQYF
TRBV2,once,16,CASSGYRVDSNQPQHF
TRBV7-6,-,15,CASSPGTRKDHEQFF
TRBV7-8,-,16,CASSLTGVLSNQPQHF
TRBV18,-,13,CASSPTGDQPQHF
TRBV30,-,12,CAWSARGLGYTF
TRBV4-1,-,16,CASSQRIGSSNRPQHF
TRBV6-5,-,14,CASSYSRAGYGYTF
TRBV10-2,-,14,CASRLLAGANEQFF
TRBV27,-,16,CASSLTGSSYNSPLHF
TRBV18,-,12,CASSPAGGEAFF
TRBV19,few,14,CASRGGFWDTEAFF
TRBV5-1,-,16,CASSPHPSARTYEQYF
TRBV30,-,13,CAWFPGQGPGYTF
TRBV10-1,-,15,CASSESAREDTEAFF
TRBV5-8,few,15,CASSLRDRGTYEQYF
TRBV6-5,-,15,CASSRGTAVSYEQYF
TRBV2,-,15,CASSVIAGGSYEQYF
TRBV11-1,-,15,CASSFGQNSYNEQFF
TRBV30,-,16,CAWSHRGQGHNSPLHF
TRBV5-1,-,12,CASSLAGDEQYF
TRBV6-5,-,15,CASVPMGGSLGEQYF
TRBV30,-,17,CAWSVLLLSVVDSPLHF
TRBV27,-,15,CASSPGTSGYNEQFF
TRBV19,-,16,CASSKNRDSLDQPQHF
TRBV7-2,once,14,CASRRTGTSGELFF
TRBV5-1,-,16,CASSLTTSVNTDTQYF
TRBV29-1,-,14,CSVEDPDRPYEQYF
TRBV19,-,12,CASSIDLAEQYF
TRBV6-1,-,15,CATAEFTGGRNTIYF
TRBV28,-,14,CASSLGQGGWGYTF
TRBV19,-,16,CASSRGLDLLGNEQFF
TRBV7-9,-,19,CASSLTVASGTRPDYEQYF
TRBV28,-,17,CASSLFKREGRRGEQYF
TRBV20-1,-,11,CSAHQRGEQFF
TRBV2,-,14,CASSGARGRETQYF
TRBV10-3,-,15,CAISDSGQGAGGYTF